A single sample gave rise to the 10 T cell receptor beta chains below, sequenced in a study of blood T cells in healthy people across ages. The use of a sample-barcoded 5' primer and a J-beta primer mix characterized a second PCR of 7 to 11 cycles. Each CDR3 protein gets one entry after TCRdb re-called the 5' RACE reads with MiXCR. The sample consists of about 650,000 distinct CDR3 sequences, about 34% of them appearing once. Sequencing was carried out using blood. The source of these receptors is a woman aged 80 or over in good health.

The chain couples TRBV12-3 or TRBV12-4 to TRBJ2-5; possibly TRBD1 or TRBD2 for D (5 bases each). The V end was cut by 3 bases, the J end by 0 bases, with 17 bases between. This CDR3 is built from 17 residues. The CDR3 loop reads CASSFGEDREYQETQYF. The CDR3 DNA reads as TGTGCCAGCAGTTTCGGGGAAGACAGAGAGTACCAAGAGACCCAGTACTTC.

This clonotype occurred many times. This chain uses TRBV5-4 with TRBJ2-3, with TRBD1 matching 11 bases. The CDR3 totals 15 residues. V dropped 3 bases and J dropped 7; count of bases not matched to a gene: 7. Germline-derived CDR1 and CDR2 are SGHNT and YYREEE (reference sequence). The CDR3 DNA reads TGTGCCAGCAGCTGGATTGGACAGGGGGCCCATACGCAGTATTTT. It is translated as CASSWIGQGAHTQYF.

This clonotype was detected a few times. The gene calls are TRBV14 and TRBJ1-6; D unresolved. The V gene's germline CDR1 is SGHDN and CDR2 FVKESK. V lost 3 bases and J lost 0, with 15 bases in between. There are 18 residues in the CDR3. CDR3 protein: CASSQGQPGSSYNSPLHF. CDR3 bases: TGTGCCAGCAGCCAGGGTCAACCCGGAAGCTCCTATAATTCACCCCTCCACTTT. The full variable domain, in which reference TRBV14 and TRBJ1-6 provide the parts outside the CDR3, is EAGVTQFPSHSVIEKGQTVTLRCDPISGHDNLYWYRRVMGKEIKFLLHFVKESKQDESGMPNNRFLAERTGGTYSTLKVQPAELEDSGVYFCASSQGQPGSSYNSPLHFGNGTRLTVT.

There are a few counts of this clonotype. Its ends do not fully match the called genes, so a read error is possible. The genes are TRBV5-1 and TRBJ2-3; 7 bases map to TRBD1. The CDR3 is 15 residues long. CDR1 is SGHRS and CDR2 is YFSETQ in the germline V gene. CDR3 sequence (DNA): TGCGCCAACAGCTTGGGGTTAGACAGGGCGGATACGCAGTATTTT. Translation gives CANSLGLDRADTQYF.

This clonotype was recorded once. The genes are TRBV6-1 and TRBJ2-3; the match to TRBD2 covers 8 bases. The CDR3 covers 21 residues. V shed 0 bases, J shed 4 bases, and the junction held 21 bases outside the gene matches. Looked up from germline, CDR1 is MNHNS and CDR2 is SASEGT. The CDR3 coding sequence is TGTGCCAGCAGTGAAGCCATTAGGGGACCCTTTTCGGCGGGAGGTGCAGATACGCAGTATTTT. Its translation is CASSEAIRGPFSAGGADTQYF.

This clonotype was observed at least ten times. This chain connects TRBV28 to TRBJ2-7, with 7 bases lining up with TRBD2. The CDR3 loop spans 16 amino acids. Germline loops: CDR1 MDHEN, CDR2 SYDVKM. Trimming took 5 bases from V and 0 from J; bases not matched to a gene: 10. The CDR3 DNA follows: TGTGCCAGCAGTCTTGGGGGGGTCCTAAGCTCCTACGAGCAGTACTTC. Its translation is CASSLGGVLSSYEQYF.

In its sample, this clonotype was seen many times. This chain links TRBV12-3 or TRBV12-4 with TRBJ1-5; tentatively, D is TRBD1 (6 bases). Trimming took off 8 bases at V and 3 bases at J, with 23 bases between the two ends. There are 17 residues in the CDR3. The CDR3: CASRRRGAGGVNQPQHF. The CDR3 region has the DNA TGTGCCAGCCGTAGAAGGGGGGCCGGGGGCGTCAATCAGCCCCAGCATTTT.

The V gene is TRBV5-1, the J gene TRBJ2-3, with 12 nucleotides matching TRBD2. Germline loops: CDR1 SGHRS, CDR2 YFSETQ. The CDR3 consists of 18 residues. Unmatched junction bases numbered 13, after V lost 8 bases and J lost 0 bases. The CDR3 DNA is TGCGCCAGAGGGCCCCTAGCGGGGGGGCCAACTAGCACAGATACGCAGTATTTT. Protein sequence: CARGPLAGGPTSTDTQYF.

The chain uses TRBV7-3 and TRBJ1-5; no definite D call. The CDR3 is 15 residues long. The germline V and J ends were trimmed by 1 base and 9 bases, with 16 bases remaining between them. The germline V gene encodes CDR1 SGHTA and CDR2 FQGTGA. The CDR3 sequence is CASSLSPGAVRPQHF. CDR3 DNA sequence: TGTGCCAGCAGCTTAAGTCCGGGCGCGGTACGGCCCCAGCATTTT. Complete variable domain (other parts from reference TRBV7-3 and TRBJ1-5): GAGVSQTPSNKVTEKGKYVELRCDPISGHTALYWYRQSLGQGPEFLIYFQGTGAADDSGLPNDRFFAVRPEGSVSTLKIQRTERGDSAVYLCASSLSPGAVRPQHFGDGTRLSIL.

This clonotype came up many times. The V and J genes are TRBV3-1 and TRBJ2-7; 10 bases line up with TRBD2. The CDR3 has 16 residues. V was pared by 0 bases and J by 3 bases, with 5 bases of the junction left unmatched. The germline V gene has CDR1 LGHDT and CDR2 YNNKEL (reference sequence). CDR3 residues: CASSQDLASGGYEQYF. The CDR3 nucleotides read TGTGCCAGCAGCCAAGATTTGGCTAGCGGGGGCTACGAGCAGTACTTC.